The source of this T cell receptor (beta chain) is a study of cytomegalovirus exposure and HLA in healthy donors. Findings and limits, study-wide: For TCR beta chains, V- and J-gene trimming was later linked to a missense DCLRE1C variant. One cluster of highly shared sequence variants probably arose as a sequencing artifact. In a later analysis, donors in an Asian-associated ancestry cluster reportedly had fewer N-insertions in productive TCRs than the cohort mean.

Vbeta (60) and Jbeta (13) primers were used in the PCR. Assay: immunoSEQ multiplex PCR; the TCRdb copy retains only in-frame clones and omits some. The repertoire includes 200,000 to 250,000 clones, roughly four fifths of them detected once, and 0.55% to 0.7% sits in the top ten. This CDR3 region has 17 residues. CDR1 and CDR2 (germline): SGDLS, YYNGEE. Trimming cost V 2 bases and J 1 base; bases outside gene matches: 4. Turning to this clone: Its antigen remains unidentified.

The sample taken for sequencing was PBMCs. This chain links TRBV9 with TRBJ2-1; TRBD2 aligns across 12 bases. This receptor was obtained from a woman aged 40 to 50 in good health and CMV-seronegative. CDR3 sequence reads: CASSVRLAGASYNEQFF. CDR3 DNA: TGTGCCAGCAGCGTGCGACTAGCGGGGGCATCCTACAATGAGCAGTTCTTC. Variable domain in full (rest from reference TRBV9 and TRBJ2-1): DSGVTQTPKHLITATGQRVTLRCSPRSGDLSVYWYQQSLDQGLQFLIQYYNGEERAKGNILERFSAQQFPDLHSELNLSSLELGDSALYFCASSVRLAGASYNEQFFGPGTRLTVL.